This T cell receptor beta chain was recorded in a study of CD8 T cells in ankylosing spondylitis. Study findings and constraints: A motif in TCR beta, a set of roughly 8 highly homologous variants, appeared characteristic of ankylosing spondylitis blood. Researchers report that disease-linked clones proved CD8+ and relatively rare in peripheral blood. Clones linked to disease were reported to show significant enrichment in matched ankylosing spondylitis synovial fluid.

Quantitative 5'-RACE with molecular barcodes generated TCR beta libraries. Using its own MiXCR run on the 5' RACE reads, TCRdb lists one record per CDR3 protein. Of fewer than 400,000 distinct CDR3 sequences listed, under 15% are singletons. As to this clonotype: Its antigen is unidentified.

The CDR3 runs 12 residues. The germline V gene has CDR1 SGHVS and CDR2 FQNEAQ. V lost 1 base, J lost 9 bases, and 1 base stayed unmatched. This TCR came from a male donor with ankylosing spondylitis or in good health (not recorded which). V is TRBV7-8 and J is TRBJ2-7; TRBD2 agrees at 9 bases. The sample was blood, either unsorted or a sorted T cell fraction (not recorded which). The CDR3 DNA reads TGTGCCAGCAGCTTAGATAGCGGGAGGCAGTACTTC. As protein: CASSLDSGRQYF.